The clone carrying this TCR beta chain has ten or more counts. The sample comes from a study of T-cell reconstitution after alpha-beta-depleted transplantation in children. The trim removed 3 bases at V and 2 bases at J, leaving 9 bases unmatched. This CDR3 spans 17 amino acids. Germline-derived CDR1 and CDR2 are SGHKS and YYEKEE (reference sequence). Preparation of the TCRbeta library involved a method that used unique molecular identifiers. TCRdb used MiXCR to reprocess the PCR reads, holding one entry per CDR3 protein. The sample consists of hundreds of thousands of distinct CDR3 sequences, about 11% of them appearing once.

The rearrangement joins TRBV5-5 to TRBJ1-3; 9 positions agree with TRBD1. The source is a human donor who donated a stem cell graft to a child with acute lymphoblastic leukemia. Sequencing was performed on PBMCs from the stem cell graft donor, taken from the stem cell graft. CDR3: CASSSEARTGAGNTIYF. In nucleotides, the CDR3 is TGTGCCAGCAGCTCCGAAGCCCGGACAGGGGCTGGAAACACCATATATTTT.